The 32 T cell receptor beta chains below come from one sample, sequenced in a study of blood T cell repertoires in COVID-19 (dated by TCRdb to about 2020). Library preparation employed the immunoSEQ multiplex PCR assay. The clones in this table, taken by TCRdb from immuneACCESS, are in-frame only. Not every clone is retained; where verified, under half of the shortfall comes from an unresolved V gene, and the cause of the rest is unknown. The sample profile shows over 120,000 clones; 80% to 90% of them were found once. The top ten hold approximately 35% of the sample. The sequenced sample consisted of peripheral blood. These receptor sequences come from a man aged 50-59 years who had recovered from COVID-19.

Here the CDR3 DNA reads TGTGCCTGGGAAAGGACAGCTAACTATGGCTACACCTTC. Encoded protein: CAWERTANYGYTF. The chain has TRBV30 and TRBJ1-2; maybe TRBD1 (6 bases). V was clipped by 5 bases and J by 0 bases, with 10 bases between them. The CDR3 loop spans 13 amino acids. Germline CDR1 GTSNPN, CDR2 SVGIG (reference sequence).

This clone was counted once. This chain uses TRBV29-1 with TRBJ2-5; D unclear. There are 15 residues in the CDR3. Trimming shortened V by 4 bases and J by 2 bases, and 17 bases separated the two germline ends. Germline V gene data show CDR1 as SQVTM and CDR2 as ANQGSEA. CDR3 bases: TGCAGCGTTGCTTTGGCCCGACAACCTCAAGAGACCCAGTACTTC. It encodes CSVALARQPQETQYF.

The V call is TRBV19, the J call TRBJ1-2, with D perhaps matching TRBD1 (6 bases). Looked up from germline, CDR1 is LNHDA and CDR2 is SQIVND (reference sequence). The CDR3 has 11 amino acids. V was clipped by 7 bases and J by 7 bases, with 10 bases between them. The CDR3 DNA reads TGTGCCAGTAATATGGGGGCTGGCTACACCTTC. Protein product: CASNMGAGYTF.

The chain links TRBV7-9 to TRBJ2-5, with 10 bases fitting TRBD1. The CDR3 loop spans 15 amino acids. The germline gives CDR1 SEHNR, CDR2 FQNEAQ (reference sequence). V was pared by 5 bases and J by 5 bases, with 8 bases of the junction left unmatched. This chain's CDR3 is CASSPRDRGMETQYF. Here the CDR3 DNA reads TGTGCCAGCAGCCCTCGGGACAGGGGAATGGAGACCCAGTACTTC.

The genes are TRBV12-2 and TRBJ1-5; TRBD1, the table's D call, was not compared with the DNA. TRBV12-2 is flagged as a pseudogene. The CDR3 extends over 17 amino acids. The CDR3, as DNA: TGTGCAAGTCGCTTAGATGGACAGGGCGACAGCAATCAGCCCCAGCATTTT. Its translation: CASRLDGQGDSNQPQHF.

The chain has TRBV7-9 and TRBJ1-6; 9 bases align to TRBD1. Germline-derived CDR1 and CDR2 are SEHNR and FQNEAQ (reference sequence). V gave up 7 bases and J gave up 9 bases; unmatched junction bases: 7. CDR3 size: 14 residues. This CDR3 reads CASNEDRGASPLHF. The DNA of the CDR3 is TGTGCCAGCAACGAGGACAGGGGTGCTTCACCCCTCCACTTT. Drawing the rest from reference TRBV7-9 and TRBJ1-6, the complete variable domain is DTGVSQNPRHKITKRGQNVTFRCDPISEHNRLYWYRQTLGQGPEFLTYFQNEAQLEKSRLLSDRFSAERPKGSFSTLEIQRTEQGDSAMYLCASNEDRGASPLHFGNGTRLTVT.

The CDR3 DNA is TGTGCCAGCAGCCCGGGACAGGGGTCAGCAGATACGCAGTATTTT. The encoded protein is CASSPGQGSADTQYF. The rearrangement uses TRBV5-8 and TRBJ2-3; 10 bases map to TRBD1. Per germline, CDR1 SGHTS and CDR2 YDEGEE. V lost 4 bases to trimming and J lost 4 bases; unmatched junction nucleotides: 6. The CDR3 covers 15 residues.

As to this clone: The same CDR3 is also encoded by other DNA sequences in this sample. The chain has TRBV3-1 (or the pseudogene TRBV3-2) and TRBJ2-3; possible D gene TRBD2, 5 bases. Trimming took off 4 bases at V and 4 bases at J, with 6 bases between the two ends. The CDR3 sequence is 12 residues long. Looked up from germline, CDR1 is LGHDT and CDR2 is YNNKEL (reference sequence). DNA of the CDR3: TGTGCCAGCAGCCGTAGCGCAGATACGCAGTATTTT. Translated, it gives CASSRSADTQYF.

A few counts support this clone. This chain joins TRBV20-1 and TRBJ1-5; D is possibly TRBD1 (5 bases). The V and J ends lost 3 bases and 5 bases respectively, with 11 bases between them. The length of the CDR3 is 13 residues. Looked up from germline, CDR1 is DFQATT and CDR2 is SNEGSKA (reference sequence). The CDR3 DNA reads TGCAGTGCTAGTCAAGGAGGGGATCAGCCCCAGCATTTT. Residues: CSASQGGDQPQHF.

The rearrangement links TRBV19 to TRBJ1-3; 7 positions agree with TRBD1. The ends lost 4 bases at V and 3 bases at J; junction bases unmatched: 9. The CDR3 has 16 amino acids. In germline, CDR1 is LNHDA, CDR2 SQIVND (reference sequence). The CDR3 sequence is CASSNHPRQGGNTIYF. The CDR3 DNA follows: TGTGCCAGTAGTAACCACCCGAGACAGGGTGGAAACACCATATATTTT.

The chain joins TRBV3-1 (or the pseudogene TRBV3-2) to TRBJ1-2; D possibly corresponds to TRBD1 (5 bases). The CDR3 sequence is 18 residues long. Germline CDR1 and CDR2: LGHDT and YNNKEL (reference sequence). V was pared by 2 bases and J by 8 bases, with 27 bases between. The CDR3 region is CASSQSKSQGVRSGGYTF. As DNA, the CDR3 is TGTGCCAGCAGCCAATCTAAGTCTCAGGGCGTTCGGTCGGGCGGCTACACCTTC.

The chain uses TRBV21-1 and TRBJ2-7; the table's D call of TRBD1 was not tested on the DNA. TRBV21-1 is shown as a pseudogene. The CDR3 is 14 residues long. CDR3 DNA sequence: TGTGCCAGCAGCCTTATAGGGGCAGGGCCCGAGCAGTACTTC. Translated: CASSLIGAGPEQYF.

V gene TRBV28 combines with J gene TRBJ1-2, with D perhaps TRBD1 (5 bases). Germline V gene sequence: CDR1 MDHEN, CDR2 SYDVKM. Trimming stripped 5 bases from V and 2 bases from J, with 9 bases between. The CDR3 is made up of 13 amino acids. The CDR3 nucleotides read TGTGCCAGCAGTATTGACAGCAACTATGGCTACACCTTC. This sequence encodes CASSIDSNYGYTF.

The chain employs TRBV5-1 and TRBJ2-1; 11 nucleotides line up with TRBD2. The CDR3 covers 24 residues. Per germline, CDR1 SGHRS and CDR2 YFSETQ. V shed 4 bases and J 3 bases; nucleotides not matched to a gene: 30. The CDR3 DNA sequence: TGCGCCAGCAGCGCAACCCTCGGGGACAGGGTTAGCGGGGGGGCCAGGCGGGGCTACAATGAGCAGTTCTTC. It encodes CASSATLGDRVSGGARRGYNEQFF.

The CDR3 here is CASSSSTADSLTYEQYF. Written as DNA, the CDR3 is TGTGCCAGCAGCTCATCCACTGCCGACAGCCTGACCTACGAGCAGTACTTC. The rearrangement uses TRBV7-9 and TRBJ2-7; perhaps TRBD1 as D (5 bases). The V end lost 4 bases, the J end lost 2 bases, and 21 bases lay between the germline ends. Germline lookup yields CDR1 SEHNR and CDR2 FQNEAQ (reference sequence). The CDR3 loop spans 17 amino acids. The whole variable domain, remainder taken from reference TRBV7-9 and TRBJ2-7, is DTGVSQNPRHKITKRGQNVTFRCDPISEHNRLYWYRQTLGQGPEFLTYFQNEAQLEKSRLLSDRFSAERPKGSFSTLEIQRTEQGDSAMYLCASSSSTADSLTYEQYFGPGTRLTVT.

V and J are TRBV7-9 and TRBJ1-2; 7 nucleotides line up with TRBD1. CDR1 is SEHNR and CDR2 is FQNEAQ in the germline V gene (reference sequence). The ends lost 5 bases at V and 1 base at J; junction bases unmatched: 1. The CDR3 loop spans 13 amino acids. The CDR3 spells CASSRDSNYGYTF. CDR3 coding DNA: TGTGCCAGCAGCCGGGACAGTAACTATGGCTACACCTTC. The complete variable domain, with remaining parts taken from reference TRBV7-9 and TRBJ1-2, reads DTGVSQNPRHKITKRGQNVTFRCDPISEHNRLYWYRQTLGQGPEFLTYFQNEAQLEKSRLLSDRFSAERPKGSFSTLEIQRTEQGDSAMYLCASSRDSNYGYTFGSGTRLTVV.

The genes are TRBV30 and TRBJ2-5; 10 bases fit TRBD2. The CDR3 loop spans 13 amino acids. V was pared by 4 bases and J by 5 bases, with 4 bases of the junction left unmatched. CDR1 and CDR2 (germline): GTSNPN, SVGIG (reference sequence). The CDR3: CAWTTSGAETQYF. The DNA for the CDR3 is TGTGCCTGGACTACTAGCGGGGCTGAGACCCAGTACTTC.

This sequence joins TRBV5-1 and TRBJ2-5, with D maybe TRBD1 (6 bases). Trimming removed 2 bases from V and 0 bases from J, with 17 bases in between. The length of the CDR3 is 17 residues. Looked up from germline, CDR1 is SGHRS and CDR2 is YFSETQ. The CDR3: CASSFRLYRTDQETQYF. As DNA, the CDR3 is TGCGCCAGCAGCTTCAGATTATACAGGACAGACCAAGAGACCCAGTACTTC.

The CDR3 sequence: CATSRDQAGSGNTIYF. CDR3 sequence (DNA): TGTGCCACCAGCAGAGATCAGGCCGGCTCTGGAAACACCATATATTTT. V is TRBV15 and J is TRBJ1-3; unclear D gene. The CDR3 contains 16 residues. Germline-derived CDR1 and CDR2 are LNHNV and YYDKDF (reference sequence). Trimming cost V 0 bases and J 0 bases, with 9 bases left between them.

The chain uses TRBV5-1 and TRBJ2-7, with 8 bases fitting TRBD2. Germline CDR1 and CDR2: SGHRS and YFSETQ. This CDR3 spans 17 amino acids. The J segment lost 5 bases and the V segment lost 4 bases, leaving 17 bases of the junction unmatched. The DNA of the CDR3 is TGCGCCAGCAGCCAAGCGAACCCGGGGGGGCCCTACCACGAGCAGTACTTC. This encodes CASSQANPGGPYHEQYF.

The chain employs TRBV5-6 and TRBJ2-1, with a tentative D call TRBD1 (6 bases). The CDR3 loop spans 12 amino acids. The germline gives CDR1 SGHDT, CDR2 YYEEEE. V was clipped by 7 bases and J by 8 bases, with 13 bases between them. The CDR3 sequence: CASGGAGDEQFF. As DNA, the CDR3 is TGTGCCAGCGGGGGCGCGGGCGATGAGCAGTTCTTC. The full variable domain, completed using reference TRBV5-6 and TRBJ2-1, is DAGVTQSPTHLIKTRGQQVTLRCSPKSGHDTVSWYQQALGQGPQFIFQYYEEEERQRGNFPDRFSGHQFPNYSSELNVNALLLGDSALYLCASGGAGDEQFFGPGTRLTVL.

The CDR3 reads CASSYRTGGKETQYF. The CDR3 nucleotides read TGTGCCAGCAGTTACCGGACAGGGGGTAAAGAGACCCAGTACTTC. This chain connects TRBV2 to TRBJ2-5, with TRBD1 matching 10 bases. Germline V gene data show CDR1 as SNHLY and CDR2 as FYNNEI. Trimming cost V 5 bases and J 3 bases; bases outside gene matches: 6. The CDR3 loop spans 15 amino acids.

This clone was seen only a few times. The rearrangement uses TRBV6-1 and TRBJ2-7, with D possibly being TRBD1 (6 bases). CDR1 is MNHNS, CDR2 SASEGT, per germline. V gave up 1 base and J gave up 0 bases, with 16 bases separating them. The CDR3 contains 17 residues. The CDR3 is CASSEDYRDTVSYEQYF. CDR3 sequence (DNA): TGTGCCAGCAGTGAAGATTACCGGGACACCGTCTCCTACGAGCAGTACTTC.

The V call is TRBV30, the J call TRBJ1-3; D not resolved. The CDR3 runs to 14 residues. The ends were cut back, 0 bases at V and 2 bases at J, with 8 bases in the middle. Germline V gene lookup returns CDR1 GTSNPN and CDR2 SVGIG (reference sequence). The CDR3 here is CAWSVGRTGNTIYF. The DNA of the CDR3 is TGTGCCTGGAGTGTCGGCAGGACTGGAAACACCATATATTTT.

The chain has TRBV19 and TRBJ2-7; 7 positions agree with TRBD1. There are 14 residues in the CDR3. Trimming took 2 bases from V and 4 from J; bases not matched to a gene: 5. Germline values: CDR1 LNHDA, CDR2 SQIVND (reference sequence). CDR3 in DNA: TGTGCCAGTAGTATACGGGGACAGACTTACGAGCAGTACTTC. This codes for CASSIRGQTYEQYF.

V is TRBV11-2 and J is TRBJ2-7; 8 nucleotides line up with TRBD1. The trim removed 1 base at V and 5 bases at J, leaving 10 bases unmatched. There are 16 residues in the CDR3. Per the germline V gene, CDR1 is SGHAT and CDR2 is FQNNGV. CDR3 region: CASSLGVDRGIDEQYF. The CDR3 nucleotides read TGTGCCAGCAGCTTAGGTGTAGACAGGGGTATTGACGAGCAGTACTTC. The full variable domain, in which reference TRBV11-2 and TRBJ2-7 provide the parts outside the CDR3, is EAGVAQSPRYKIIEKRQSVAFWCNPISGHATLYWYQQILGQGPKLLIQFQNNGVVDDSQLPKDRFSAERLKGVDSTLKIQPAKLEDSAVYLCASSLGVDRGIDEQYFGPGTRLTVT.

The chain has TRBV7-2 and TRBJ2-1; possible D gene TRBD2, 7 bases. Trimming removed 5 bases at V and 3 bases at J, with 14 bases between. Germline V lookup: CDR1 SGHTA, CDR2 FQGNSA. The CDR3 sequence is 15 residues long. CDR3 amino acids: CASSPNGGHYNEQFF. In DNA, the CDR3 is TGTGCCAGCAGCCCCAACGGGGGGCACTACAATGAGCAGTTCTTC.

This clone turned up a few times. This chain uses TRBV6-5 with TRBJ2-5; 7 bases align to TRBD2. This CDR3 comprises 14 residues. Unmatched junction bases numbered 7, after V lost 8 bases and J lost 1 base. The germline gives CDR1 MNHEY, CDR2 SVGAGI. The CDR3 reads CASARGGTQETQYF. CDR3 DNA sequence: TGTGCCAGCGCCCGCGGGGGTACCCAAGAGACCCAGTACTTC.

The genes are TRBV6-6 and TRBJ2-1; 7 nucleotides match TRBD2. CDR1 is MNHNY and CDR2 is SVGAGI in the germline V gene (reference sequence). The CDR3 runs 11 residues. Written as DNA, the CDR3 is TGTGCAGGAGGCGGGGGCAATGAGCAGTTCTTC. Translating gives CAGGGGNEQFF.

The rearrangement joins TRBV29-1 to TRBJ2-2, with 7 nucleotides matching TRBD1. Germline V lookup: CDR1 SQVTM, CDR2 ANQGSEA. The CDR3 is made up of 13 amino acids. The V segment lost 4 bases and the J segment 8 bases; nucleotides outside the gene matches: 7. CDR3 protein: CSVVSRGHGELFF. The CDR3 DNA reads as TGCAGCGTTGTTAGTAGGGGGCATGGGGAGCTGTTTTTT.

The V gene is TRBV19, the J gene TRBJ1-1, with TRBD1 as a possible D gene (6 bases). This CDR3 region has 15 residues. Germline assignment: CDR1 LNHDA and CDR2 SQIVND (reference sequence). V lost 1 base, J lost 4 bases, and 13 bases lay in between. The CDR3, as DNA: TGTGCCAGTAGTATAGCGCCAACAGGGATCACTGAAGCTTTCTTT. This codes for CASSIAPTGITEAFF.

The V and J genes are TRBV2 and TRBJ1-5; D not resolved. The germline CDR1 and CDR2 sequences are SNHLY and FYNNEI. The CDR3 consists of 13 residues. V shed 10 bases and J shed 2 bases, with 12 bases lying between them. The CDR3, as DNA: TGTGCCACGGAGGCAGCCGGCAATCAGCCCCAGCATTTT. This translates into CATEAAGNQPQHF.